This passage covers 16 T cell receptor beta chains from one sample sequenced in a study of beta chain features in type 1 diabetes. Expressed TCRB transcripts were sequenced after all isolated RNA was converted to cDNA. Only in-frame clones appear in the TCRdb table, and some are missing; sequencing was by immunoSEQ multiplex PCR. This table has approximately 38,000 clones, roughly two thirds appearing once. Sequencing was done on a sample of Tregs from blood. These TCRs come from a woman in her 30s in good health.

Here the CDR3 reads CASSQHPPTTDYEQYF. The CDR3 DNA follows: TGTGCCAGCTCTCAACACCCCCCGACTACTGACTACGAGCAGTACTTC. V gene TRBV18 combines with J gene TRBJ2-7, with a tentative D call TRBD2 (5 bases). Trimming pared 6 bases from V and 3 bases from J, leaving 21 bases between. The germline V gene has CDR1 KGHSH and CDR2 LQKENI. The CDR3 extends over 16 amino acids.

The chain links TRBV27 to TRBJ2-5; a possible D gene is TRBD1 (6 bases). The J call is uncertain, as TRBJ2-7 better fits the DNA end. The CDR3 contains 14 residues. CDR1 is MNHEY, CDR2 SMNVEV, per germline (reference sequence). The CDR3 nucleotides read TGTGCCAGCAGTTTAAACAGGGTCTCCTACGAGCAGTACTTC. This gives the protein CASSLNRVSYEQYF.

This clone has only a few counts. This sequence joins TRBV14 and TRBJ2-3; 11 bases align to TRBD2. This CDR3 comprises 16 residues. V shed 2 bases and J 4 bases; nucleotides not matched to a gene: 5. The germline CDR1 and CDR2 sequences are SGHDN and FVKESK. The CDR3 sequence is CASSQQLAGVADTQYF. For the CDR3, the DNA is TGTGCCAGCAGCCAACAACTAGCGGGAGTGGCAGATACGCAGTATTTT.

The V gene is TRBV6-5, the J gene TRBJ2-7, with D possibly being TRBD1 (5 bases). CDR3 length: 14 residues. The V gene's germline CDR1 is MNHEY and CDR2 SVGAGI. Trimming removed 10 bases from V and 0 bases from J, with 16 bases in between. CDR3 sequence reads: CATARGISSYEQYF. CDR3 nucleotide sequence: TGTGCCACAGCTAGGGGAATCAGCTCCTACGAGCAGTACTTC.

The V gene is TRBV2, the J gene TRBJ2-5, with D tentatively TRBD1 (6 bases). The J call is doubtful: the DNA matches TRBJ2-7 better. Germline-derived CDR1 and CDR2 are SNHLY and FYNNEI. CDR3 length equals 12 residues. Written as DNA, the CDR3 is TGTGCCAGCAGAAAGGACAGTTACGAGCAGTACTTC. It specifies CASRKDSYEQYF.

V is TRBV7-9 and J is TRBJ2-1; TRBD1 might be the D (6 bases). Germline values: CDR1 SEHNR, CDR2 FQNEAQ (reference sequence). Trimming took off 1 base at V and 7 bases at J, with 8 bases between the two ends. The CDR3 covers 13 residues. The CDR3 DNA is TGTGCCAGCAGCTTAGTAGGGGGAAATGAGCAGTTCTTC. Its protein is CASSLVGGNEQFF. The full variable domain, completed using reference TRBV7-9 and TRBJ2-1, is DTGVSQNPRHKITKRGQNVTFRCDPISEHNRLYWYRQTLGQGPEFLTYFQNEAQLEKSRLLSDRFSAERPKGSFSTLEIQRTEQGDSAMYLCASSLVGGNEQFFGPGTRLTVL.

This clone has just a few counts. The gene calls are TRBV7-2 and TRBJ1-2, with D unclear. The CDR3 contains 13 residues. Trimming cost V 4 bases and J 8 bases, with 14 bases left between them. Germline-derived CDR1 and CDR2 are SGHTA and FQGNSA. The CDR3 region has the DNA TGTGCCAGCAGCTCCTATCTCGCGGGCGGCTACACCTTC. It codes for CASSSYLAGGYTF.

This sequence joins TRBV9 and TRBJ2-3; 7 bases line up with TRBD2. Germline CDR1 is SGDLS and CDR2 is YYNGEE. Trimming removed 2 bases from V and 0 bases from J; junction bases left unmatched: 9. This CDR3 contains 17 residues. Written as DNA, the CDR3 is TGTGCCAGCAGCGTCGGGGTAACTAGCGTGAGCACAGATACGCAGTATTTT. Its translation: CASSVGVTSVSTDTQYF.

The chain links TRBV6-1 to TRBJ2-1; D is uncertain. CDR3 length: 16 residues. Germline V lookup: CDR1 MNHNS, CDR2 SASEGT. V was clipped by 1 base and J by 0 bases, with 10 bases between them. CDR3 bases: TGTGCCAGCAGTGAAGTCCACCCTAGCTCCTACAATGAGCAGTTCTTC. Amino acid sequence: CASSEVHPSSYNEQFF.

This chain connects TRBV27 to TRBJ1-4, with D possibly TRBD1 on 5 matching bases. The CDR3 contains 15 residues. V gave up 8 bases and J gave up 7 bases, with 20 bases separating them. Germline V CDR1 and CDR2: MNHEY, SMNVEV (reference sequence). CDR3 region: CASRRRGGVIEKLFF. The CDR3 nucleotides are TGTGCCAGCCGGCGCCGTGGAGGGGTAATTGAAAAACTGTTTTTT.

The CDR3 sequence: CASSPLPGQGTDTQYF. The CDR3 DNA is TGTGCCAGCTCACCCCTGCCGGGACAGGGGACAGATACGCAGTATTTT. V and J are TRBV18 and TRBJ2-3, with 10 nucleotides matching TRBD1. Trimming removed 3 bases from V and 3 bases from J; junction bases left unmatched: 6. Germline lookup yields CDR1 KGHSH and CDR2 LQKENI. The CDR3 runs to 16 residues. The variable domain in full, with the rest retrieved from reference TRBV18 and TRBJ2-3, is NAGVMQNPRHLVRRRGQEARLRCSPMKGHSHVYWYRQLPEEGLKFMVYLQKENIIDESGMPKERFSAEFPKEGPSILRIQQVVRGDSAAYFCASSPLPGQGTDTQYFGPGTRLTVL.

This clone has only a few counts. J is TRBJ2-3 and V is TRBV7-3; 8 bases match TRBD2. The CDR3 is 16 residues long. Losses at the gene ends were 4 bases for V and 5 bases for J; bases not matched to a gene: 11. CDR1 is SGHTA and CDR2 is FQGTGA in the germline V gene. The CDR3 is CASSSEAGGIRDTQYF. The CDR3 DNA follows: TGTGCCAGCAGCTCCGAGGCGGGGGGCATCCGAGATACGCAGTATTTT. The full variable domain, its missing parts supplied by reference TRBV7-3 and TRBJ2-3, is GAGVSQTPSNKVTEKGKYVELRCDPISGHTALYWYRQSLGQGPEFLIYFQGTGAADDSGLPNDRFFAVRPEGSVSTLKIQRTERGDSAVYLCASSSEAGGIRDTQYFGPGTRLTVL.

This rearrangement joins TRBV5-1 to TRBJ2-3, with 10 bases that match TRBD2. Germline V gene data show CDR1 as SGHRS and CDR2 as YFSETQ. The CDR3 covers 15 residues. Trimming removed 1 base from V and 5 bases from J; junction bases left unmatched: 4. The CDR3, as DNA: TGCGCCAGCAGCTTGAGCGGGAGGGCCGGAGATACGCAGTATTTT. It encodes CASSLSGRAGDTQYF.

The chain is built from TRBV5-1 and TRBJ1-1, with a weak D call TRBD1 (5 bases). Germline V gene lookup returns CDR1 SGHRS and CDR2 YFSETQ. Trimming removed 0 bases from V and 0 bases from J, with 9 bases in between. CDR3 length equals 15 residues. The CDR3: CASSLVRGMNTEAFF. CDR3 DNA sequence: TGCGCCAGCAGCTTGGTACGGGGGATGAACACTGAAGCTTTCTTT.

This clone was counted a few times. The CDR3 loop reads CASSPTGTWEKLFF. CDR3 coding DNA: TGTGCCAGCAGCCCAACCGGGACTTGGGAAAAACTGTTTTTT. The chain joins TRBV5-6 to TRBJ1-4, with a weak D call TRBD1 (5 bases). The V and J ends lost 4 bases and 8 bases respectively, with 15 bases between them. Germline V lookup: CDR1 SGHDT, CDR2 YYEEEE. The CDR3 runs 14 residues.

The chain employs TRBV18 and TRBJ2-7; 14 nucleotides match TRBD2. Germline V gene sequence: CDR1 KGHSH, CDR2 LQKENI. Trimming cost V 7 bases and J 6 bases; bases outside gene matches: 2. CDR3 size: 13 residues. As DNA, the CDR3 is TGTGCCAGCTACGGACTAGCGGGAGGCGAGCAGTACTTC. As protein: CASYGLAGGEQYF.